Reported below is one T cell receptor (beta chain). The source of the sample is a study of T cell changes during pregnancy in multiple sclerosis. Germline values: CDR1 LNHNV, CDR2 YYDKDF (reference sequence). The ends lost 5 bases at V and 4 bases at J; junction bases unmatched: 6. This CDR3 has 14 amino acids. Profiled with immunoSEQ multiplex PCR; TCRdb holds only in-frame clones, not every one. The sample contains 35,000 or so clones, approximately 90% of which appear only once. The clonotype originates from a female donor in good health, enrolled as a control in a pregnancy study. This chain uses TRBV15 with TRBJ1-2; TRBD1 matches 8 bases. Sequencing was performed on CD4+ T cells from peripheral blood mononuclear cells, taken after pregnancy. The CDR3 loop reads CATSPDRGTYGYTF. CDR3 bases: TGTGCCACCAGCCCCGACAGGGGTACCTATGGCTACACCTTC.